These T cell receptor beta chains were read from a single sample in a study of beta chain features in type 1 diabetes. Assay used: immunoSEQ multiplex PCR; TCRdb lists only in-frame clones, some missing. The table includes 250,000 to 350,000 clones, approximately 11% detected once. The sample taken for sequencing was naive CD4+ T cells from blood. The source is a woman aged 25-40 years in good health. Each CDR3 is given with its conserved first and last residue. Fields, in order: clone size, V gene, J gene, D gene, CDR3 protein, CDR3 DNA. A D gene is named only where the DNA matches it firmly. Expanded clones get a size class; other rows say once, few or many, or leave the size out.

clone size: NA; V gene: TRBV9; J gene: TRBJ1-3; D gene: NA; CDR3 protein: CASSVADRATGNTIYF; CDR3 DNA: TGTGCCAGCAGCGTAGCTGACCGAGCGACCGGAAACACCATATATTTT
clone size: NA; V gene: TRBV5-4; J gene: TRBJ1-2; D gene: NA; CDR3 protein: CASSSGQSPNYGYTF; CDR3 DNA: TGTGCCAGCAGCTCCGGACAGAGTCCAAACTATGGCTACACCTTC
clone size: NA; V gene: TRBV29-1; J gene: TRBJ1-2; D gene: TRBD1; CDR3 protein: CSVDRAGNYGYTF; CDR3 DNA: TGCAGCGTCGACAGGGCGGGGAACTATGGCTACACCTTC
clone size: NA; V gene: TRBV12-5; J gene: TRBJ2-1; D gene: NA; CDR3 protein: CASGLGAGVDEQFF; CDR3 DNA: TGTGCTAGTGGTTTGGGGGCAGGGGTCGATGAGCAGTTCTTC
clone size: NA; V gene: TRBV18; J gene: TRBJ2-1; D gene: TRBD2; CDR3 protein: CASSRLADYNEQFF; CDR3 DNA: TGTGCCAGCTCAAGGCTAGCGGACTACAATGAGCAGTTCTTC
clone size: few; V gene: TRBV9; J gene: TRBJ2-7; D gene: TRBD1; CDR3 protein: CASSVDGQGAGEQYF; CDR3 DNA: TGTGCCAGCAGCGTAGATGGACAGGGGGCAGGAGAGCAGTACTTC
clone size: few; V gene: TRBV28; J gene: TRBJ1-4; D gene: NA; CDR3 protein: CASSPHTDSWEKLFF; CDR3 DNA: TGTGCCAGCAGTCCGCATACCGACAGTTGGGAAAAACTGTTTTTT
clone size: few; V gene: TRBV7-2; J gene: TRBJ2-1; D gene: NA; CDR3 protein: CASSLGQGHYNEQFF; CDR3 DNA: TGTGCCAGCAGCTTAGGGCAGGGCCACTACAATGAGCAGTTCTTC
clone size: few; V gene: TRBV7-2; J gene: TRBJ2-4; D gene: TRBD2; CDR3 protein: CASSLGGLAEAKNIQYF; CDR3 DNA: TGTGCCAGCAGCTTAGGGGGACTAGCGGAAGCCAAAAACATTCAGTACTTC
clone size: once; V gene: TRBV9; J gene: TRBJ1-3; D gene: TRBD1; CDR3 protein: CASSEQGANTIYF; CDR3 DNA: TGTGCCAGCAGCGAGCAGGGGGCGAACACCATATATTTT
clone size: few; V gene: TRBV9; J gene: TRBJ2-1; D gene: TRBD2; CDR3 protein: CASSSGTSGRSSYNEQFF; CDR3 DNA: TGTGCCAGCAGCTCCGGGACTAGCGGGAGGAGCTCCTACAATGAGCAGTTCTTC
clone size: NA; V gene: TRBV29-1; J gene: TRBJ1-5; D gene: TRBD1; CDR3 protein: CSVGTGNQPQHF; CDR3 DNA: TGCAGCGTGGGGACAGGCAATCAGCCCCAGCATTTT
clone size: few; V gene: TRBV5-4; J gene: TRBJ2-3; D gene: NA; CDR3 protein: CASSNGGTGTDTQYF; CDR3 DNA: TGTGCCAGCAGCAATGGCGGCACGGGCACAGATACGCAGTATTTT
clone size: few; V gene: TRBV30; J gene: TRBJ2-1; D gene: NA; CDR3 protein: CAWKLLTYNEQFF; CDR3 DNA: TGTGCCTGGAAATTACTGACTTACAATGAGCAGTTCTTC
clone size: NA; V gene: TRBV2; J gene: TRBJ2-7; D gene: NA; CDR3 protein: CARSGAAHEQYF; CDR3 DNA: TGTGCCCGGTCTGGGGCAGCGCACGAGCAGTACTTC
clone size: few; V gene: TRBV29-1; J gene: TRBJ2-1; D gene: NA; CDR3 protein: CSVYRTDHNEQFF; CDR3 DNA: TGCAGCGTTTATAGGACAGACCACAATGAGCAGTTCTTC